The 19 T cell receptor beta chains presented below share a single source sample, sequenced in a study of T cell responses to AZD1222 COVID-19 vaccine. Libraries were prepared by immunoSEQ multiplex PCR; TCRdb keeps only in-frame clonotypes and omits some of them. The data show just over 150,000 clones, with approximately 87% seen just once and about a tenth held by the top ten. Material: peripheral blood, obtained 28 days after the second AZD1222 dose. The receptor set was obtained from an adult who received the AZD1222 COVID-19 vaccine.

The DNA of the CDR3 is TGTGCCAGCAGTTTAGAATCCCACAACCGCCGGGACAGGGGGATCTATGGCTACACCTTC. As protein: CASSLESHNRRDRGIYGYTF. This sequence joins TRBV28 and TRBJ1-2; 11 nucleotides line up with TRBD1. V shed 2 bases and J 4 bases; nucleotides not matched to a gene: 18. The CDR3 covers 20 residues. Looked up from germline, CDR1 is MDHEN and CDR2 is SYDVKM.

This chain connects TRBV29-1 to TRBJ2-2; 14 bases are shared with TRBD2. This CDR3 comprises 16 residues. From germline, CDR1 is SQVTM and CDR2 ANQGSEA. With 5 bases clipped from V and 6 bases from J, the junction kept 8 bases outside the gene matches. For the CDR3, the DNA is TGCAGCGTTCACACTAGGACTAGCGGGAGGTCCGGGGAGCTGTTTTTT. This translates into CSVHTRTSGRSGELFF.

The chain is built from TRBV9 and TRBJ2-2; 14 bases match TRBD2. The CDR3 runs 17 residues. CDR1 is SGDLS, CDR2 YYNGEE, per germline. Trimming removed 0 bases from V and 4 bases from J; junction bases left unmatched: 2. CDR3 coding DNA: TGTGCCAGCAGCGTAGGAGGGACTAGCGGGAGCACCGGGGAGCTGTTTTTT. Translation: CASSVGGTSGSTGELFF.

The rearrangement uses TRBV5-1 and TRBJ2-3; unclear D gene. Trimming removed 0 bases at V and 0 bases at J, with 5 bases between. Germline CDR1 is SGHRS and CDR2 is YFSETQ. The CDR3 is 14 residues long. This chain's CDR3 is CASSLAESTDTQYF. CDR3 bases: TGCGCCAGCAGCTTGGCTGAAAGCACAGATACGCAGTATTTT.

This chain joins TRBV7-9 and TRBJ2-3, with D possibly matching TRBD2 (5 bases). CDR3 length: 14 amino acids. V dropped 1 base and J dropped 3 bases, with 8 bases sitting between them. Germline values: CDR1 SEHNR, CDR2 FQNEAQ (reference sequence). The CDR3 spells CASSLDGDTDTQYF. The CDR3 DNA follows: TGTGCCAGCAGCTTAGACGGGGATACAGATACGCAGTATTTT.

In its sample, this clone was seen once. The V gene is TRBV28, the J gene TRBJ1-5; 7 nucleotides line up with TRBD1. This CDR3 comprises 15 residues. Trimming cost V 6 bases and J 4 bases; bases outside gene matches: 9. Per the germline V gene, CDR1 is MDHEN and CDR2 is SYDVKM. This CDR3 reads CASSRLGTDNQPQHF. The DNA for the CDR3 is TGTGCCAGCAGCCGATTAGGGACAGATAATCAGCCCCAGCATTTT.

The chain uses TRBV5-1 and TRBJ2-3, with 8 bases matching TRBD2. Looked up from germline, CDR1 is SGHRS and CDR2 is YFSETQ. The CDR3 is 15 amino acids. Trimming removed 3 bases from V and 5 bases from J; junction bases left unmatched: 8. The CDR3 DNA follows: TGCGCCAGCAGCTCCCCCGCGGGAGGCCAAGATACGCAGTATTTT. Its protein product is CASSSPAGGQDTQYF.

The chain combines TRBV28 with TRBJ1-2, with TRBD1 identical over 7 bases. The CDR3 runs 18 residues. V trimming: 4 bases; J trimming: 5 bases; junction bases outside the gene matches: 19. Germline CDR1 and CDR2: MDHEN and SYDVKM. The CDR3 region has the DNA TGTGCCAGCAGTTCGTCCCACGGGACAGCCCGATTATTATATGGCTACACCTTC. Amino acid sequence: CASSSSHGTARLLYGYTF.

This clone was seen at least ten times. This same CDR3 is encoded by further DNA sequences in the sample. The chain uses TRBV4-3 and TRBJ2-2; 7 bases are a match to TRBD1. The CDR3 is 15 amino acids. J was trimmed by 2 bases and V by 4 bases; bases with no gene match: 4. In germline, CDR1 is LGHNA, CDR2 YSLEER. CDR3 sequence reads: CASSPGQANTGELFF. CDR3 DNA sequence: TGCGCCAGCAGCCCCGGACAGGCCAACACCGGGGAGCTGTTTTTT.

V is TRBV18 and J is TRBJ1-5, with TRBD1 matching over 9 bases. The V segment lost 4 bases and the J segment 7 bases; nucleotides outside the gene matches: 11. The CDR3 has 16 residues. Per germline, CDR1 KGHSH and CDR2 LQKENI. CDR3 in DNA: TGTGCCAGCTCACTAGCCGGGACAGGGATTTCCCAGCCCCAGCATTTT. Amino acid sequence: CASSLAGTGISQPQHF.

V gene TRBV9 combines with J gene TRBJ2-4; tentatively, D is TRBD2 (5 bases). The V gene's germline CDR1 is SGDLS and CDR2 YYNGEE. CDR3 size: 15 residues. Trimming pared 2 bases from V and 7 bases from J, leaving 16 bases between. CDR3 in amino acids: CASSVLGELVNIQYF. CDR3 bases: TGTGCCAGCAGCGTGCTAGGTGAACTAGTCAACATTCAGTACTTC.

CDR3 amino acids: CASSDSNQPQHF. CDR3 nucleotide sequence: TGTGCCAGCAGTGATAGCAATCAGCCCCAGCATTTT. The chain carries TRBV6-1 and TRBJ1-5; no clear D gene. This CDR3 is built from 12 residues. Trimming left V 3 bases short and J 0 bases short, with 0 bases between. Germline V gene sequence: CDR1 MNHNS, CDR2 SASEGT.

This chain connects TRBV5-6 to TRBJ1-4, with TRBD1 identical over 7 bases. After removal of 4 bases from V and 7 bases from J, the junction contained 10 bases not matched to a gene. The CDR3 consists of 15 residues. Germline values: CDR1 SGHDT, CDR2 YYEEEE. The CDR3 region is CASSPKTGLGEKLFF. The CDR3 nucleotides read TGTGCCAGCAGCCCTAAGACAGGGCTTGGTGAAAAACTGTTTTTT.

This sequence joins TRBV19 and TRBJ2-6; D is ambiguous. The CDR3 is 17 residues long. The germline V gene encodes CDR1 LNHDA and CDR2 SQIVND (reference sequence). With 6 bases removed from V and 0 bases from J, the gap between germline ends came to 15 bases. The CDR3 here is CASSIRTGLSGANVLTF. CDR3 in DNA: TGTGCCAGTAGCATCCGGACGGGCCTCTCTGGGGCCAACGTCCTGACTTTC.

This clone has just a few counts. The genes are TRBV18 and TRBJ1-1; D unclear. V was shortened by 4 bases and J by 3 bases, with 15 bases between the two germline ends. There are 15 residues in the CDR3. The germline gives CDR1 KGHSH, CDR2 LQKENI. DNA for the CDR3: TGTGCCAGCTCACAAAGGAGTAGTAGGGACACTGAAGCTTTCTTT. It encodes CASSQRSSRDTEAFF.

This clone occurred once. This sequence joins TRBV5-4 and TRBJ2-5; no firm D call. The V gene lost 3 bases and the J gene lost 4 bases, with 13 bases spanning the gap. Per germline, CDR1 SGHNT and CDR2 YYREEE (reference sequence). The CDR3 totals 14 residues. CDR3 loop: CASSSPSNRETQYF. CDR3 DNA: TGTGCCAGCAGCTCACCTAGTAACAGAGAGACCCAGTACTTC. Full variable domain (rest looked up from reference TRBV5-4 and TRBJ2-5): ETGVTQSPTHLIKTRGQQVTLRCSSQSGHNTVSWYQQALGQGPQFIFQYYREEENGRGNFPPRFSGLQFPNYSSELNVNALELDDSALYLCASSSPSNRETQYFGPGTRLLVL.

In this sample, this clone turned up a few times. The chain has TRBV5-1 and TRBJ2-1; 13 nucleotides match TRBD2. The CDR3 is made up of 14 amino acids. In germline, CDR1 is SGHRS, CDR2 YFSETQ. V lost 8 bases and J lost 11; bases outside the gene matches: 10. DNA of the CDR3: TGCGCCAGTACGACTAGCGGGAGGAAAGGCAAGCAGTTCTTC. Translation gives CASTTSGRKGKQFF.

The CDR3 bases are TGTGCCAGCTCACGACAGGGGGCTGGGTACAATGAGCAGTTCTTC. This codes for CASSRQGAGYNEQFF. The gene calls are TRBV18 and TRBJ2-1; 10 nucleotides agree with TRBD1. This CDR3 region has 15 residues. In germline, CDR1 is KGHSH, CDR2 LQKENI. The V segment lost 4 bases and the J segment 4 bases; nucleotides outside the gene matches: 4.

This clone was seen only a few times. The chain uses TRBV14 and TRBJ1-1; tentatively, D is TRBD1 (5 bases). Germline CDR1 SGHDN, CDR2 FVKESK. The germline V and J ends were trimmed by 6 bases and 0 bases, with 8 bases remaining between them. CDR3 size: 13 residues. The CDR3 DNA is TGTGCCAGCAGTCGACAGCTGAACACTGAAGCTTTCTTT. Translated: CASSRQLNTEAFF.